In its sample, the clone carrying this T cell receptor (beta chain) was seen many times. This specimen belongs to a study of human T cells and chemical hapten exposure. Background on the study: All through the approximately 23-week study, the scalp of each patient received diphenylcyclopropenone doses weekly.

TCRdb re-called the RACE reads through MiXCR, storing one row per CDR3 protein. This table has 300,000 to 400,000 distinct CDR3 sequences, around 7% appearing once. Time point noted: patch test 1, 2 weeks after DPC sensitization. Documented treatment: therapeutic diphenylcyclopropenone sensitization with weekly scalp DPC. Patients had alopecia, were aged 18 to 70, and were not pregnant. Material: whole blood, obtained in connection with sensitization to the hapten diphenylcyclopropenone (DPC). The TCR originated in a woman younger than 35 with alopecia areata. Some clones in this sample may be carry-over from other donors' samples.

The CDR3 here is CASSTIDSAFYYGYTF. The CDR3 region has the DNA TGTGCCAGCAGTACCATCGACAGCGCCTTTTACTATGGCTACACCTTC. J is TRBJ1-2 and V is TRBV28; weak D call: TRBD1 (5 bases). V lost 5 bases and J lost 3, with 19 bases in between. CDR1 MDHEN and CDR2 SYDVKM come from the germline V gene. The CDR3 is 16 residues long.